These 10 T cell receptor beta chains were all obtained from the same sample, sequenced in a study of blood T cell repertoires in COVID-19. Data came from immunoSEQ multiplex PCR; TCRdb stores just in-frame clones and leaves some out. The sample consists of 95,000 to 130,000 clones, approximately 87% of them appearing once. Sequencing input: peripheral blood. These receptors were obtained from a man younger than 40 with acute or convalescent COVID-19.

The V gene is TRBV5-1, the J gene TRBJ1-6, with 8 bases that match TRBD1. The junction had 4 bases not matched to a gene; V was cut back by 4 bases and J by 1 base. The CDR3 has 16 residues. Per germline, CDR1 SGHRS and CDR2 YFSETQ. The CDR3 loop reads CASSPGGSSYNSPLHF. CDR3 DNA: TGCGCCAGCAGCCCAGGGGGCTCATCCTATAATTCACCCCTCCACTTT.

This chain connects TRBV7-9 to TRBJ2-2, with D perhaps matching TRBD2 (6 bases). This CDR3 is built from 13 residues. Germline V gives CDR1 SEHNR, CDR2 FQNEAQ (reference sequence). V lost 7 bases to trimming and J lost 6 bases, with 12 bases between them. The CDR3 region has the DNA TGTGCCAGCAAGGTGGTAGCGGCCGGGGAGCTGTTTTTT. Its protein is CASKVVAAGELFF. The full variable domain, rest sourced from reference TRBV7-9 and TRBJ2-2, is DTGVSQNPRHKITKRGQNVTFRCDPISEHNRLYWYRQTLGQGPEFLTYFQNEAQLEKSRLLSDRFSAERPKGSFSTLEIQRTEQGDSAMYLCASKVVAAGELFFGEGSRLTVL.

The gene calls are TRBV30 and TRBJ2-7; the D is unclear. Germline assignment: CDR1 GTSNPN and CDR2 SVGIG (reference sequence). The CDR3 consists of 15 residues. Trimming shortened V by 0 bases and J by 4 bases, and 16 bases separated the two germline ends. CDR3 sequence (DNA): TGTGCCTGGAGTGTACTGGAGTGCTCCGGTTACGAGCAGTACGTC. Translating gives CAWSVLECSGYEQYV.

The chain is built from TRBV5-1 and TRBJ2-2; 10 nucleotides align to TRBD2. There are 16 residues in the CDR3. Germline V gene sequence: CDR1 SGHRS, CDR2 YFSETQ. Unmatched junction bases numbered 11, after V lost 5 bases and J lost 7 bases. The CDR3, as DNA: TGCGCCAGCAGTCAACTAGCGGGATCGATTGGCGGGGAGCTGTTTTTT. It codes for CASSQLAGSIGGELFF.

The CDR3 bases are TGTGCCAGCAGCTTAGTTGGGGGCGGCAGCAATCAGCCCCAGCATTTT. This sequence encodes CASSLVGGGSNQPQHF. V gene TRBV7-2 combines with J gene TRBJ1-5, with D possibly TRBD1 on 6 matching bases. This CDR3 spans 16 amino acids. From germline, CDR1 is SGHTA and CDR2 FQGNSA. V was pared by 1 base and J by 1 base, with 11 bases between.

The chain joins TRBV11-2 to TRBJ1-3; possible D gene TRBD1, 5 bases. Germline V lookup: CDR1 SGHAT, CDR2 FQNNGV. The CDR3 is 16 residues long. V was shortened by 5 bases and J by 5 bases, with 19 bases between the two germline ends. The DNA of the CDR3 is TGTGCCAGCAGCCCTACTGAGGGGAGGCGCCGAAACACCATATATTTT. Amino acids: CASSPTEGRRRNTIYF.

V and J are TRBV6-5 and TRBJ1-6, with D possibly TRBD1 on 6 matching bases. Germline V lookup: CDR1 MNHEY, CDR2 SVGAGI. The CDR3 is 15 amino acids. With 6 bases removed from V and 5 bases from J, the gap between germline ends came to 14 bases. CDR3 loop: CASSATGGDNSPLHF. CDR3 nucleotide sequence: TGTGCCAGCAGCGCGACAGGAGGCGATAATTCACCCCTCCACTTT.

This clone has more than one count but fewer than ten. The chain recombines TRBV30 with TRBJ2-2; D may be TRBD1 (5 bases). V lost 8 bases and J 2 bases, leaving 12 bases between the germline ends. Germline CDR1 and CDR2: GTSNPN and SVGIG (reference sequence). The length of the CDR3 is 13 residues. CDR3 protein: CASQWGNTGELFF. CDR3 nucleotides: TGTGCCAGCCAGTGGGGCAACACCGGGGAGCTGTTTTTT.

This sequence joins TRBV29-1 and TRBJ1-3; no firm D call. V was trimmed by 3 bases and J by 0 bases, leaving 18 bases between them. Germline CDR1 reads SQVTM; CDR2 reads ANQGSEA. This CDR3 has 17 residues. CDR3 loop: CSVERCLICSSGNTIYF. The CDR3 nucleotides are TGCAGCGTTGAGCGATGCCTAATATGTTCCTCTGGAAACACCATATATTTT.

The V gene is TRBV30, the J gene TRBJ1-2, with 10 bases aligning to TRBD1. Looked up from germline, CDR1 is GTSNPN and CDR2 is SVGIG (reference sequence). J lost 7 bases, V lost 8 bases, and 7 bases had no gene match. The CDR3 has 12 residues. Here the CDR3 reads CAVGGQGSGYTF. Written as DNA, the CDR3 is TGTGCCGTGGGGGGACAGGGGAGTGGCTACACCTTC.